This TCR beta chain is from a study of T and B cells in COVID-19 patients. Blood genomic DNA input for TRB amplification was roughly 250-500 ng. TRB rearrangements were amplified by multiplex PCR with BIOMED2 TRB-A/B primers. TCRdb ran MiXCR on the multiplex PCR reads and lists one entry per CDR3 protein. The sample shows several thousand distinct CDR3 sequences, 26% of them seen only once. This receptor was identified in a human donor with active COVID-19. The source material was blood.

Here the CDR3 reads CASSLGGSGPPYEQYF. For the CDR3, the DNA is TGTGCCAGCAGCTTAGGGGGTAGCGGGCCCCCCTACGAGCAGTACTTC. J is TRBJ2-7 and V is TRBV7-2; 7 nucleotides match TRBD2. CDR3 length equals 16 residues. Germline lookup yields CDR1 SGHTA and CDR2 FQGNSA. V lost 1 base to trimming and J lost 2 bases; unmatched junction nucleotides: 8.